This T cell receptor (beta chain) appears in the sequencing data of a study of cytomegalovirus exposure and HLA in healthy donors. Study observations and caveats: Rare TCR sequences dominated, though some public TCRs recurred in many donors. With later analysis, a missense DCLRE1C variant became linked to TCR beta V- and J-gene trimming. Earlier analysis found most TCR beta V segments productive about 87% or about 30% of the time.

With 60 Vbeta and 13 Jbeta primers, the PCR was carried out. Profiled with immunoSEQ multiplex PCR; TCRdb holds only in-frame clones, not every one. This table has around 180,000 clones, 78% appearing once. Regarding this clone: Its antigen is as yet unknown.

With 4 bases removed from V and 5 bases from J, the gap between germline ends came to 20 bases. Germline lookup yields CDR1 LGHNA and CDR2 YNFKEQ. This CDR3 contains 16 residues. The sample was PBMCs. This chain uses TRBV4-2 with TRBJ1-1, with D possibly TRBD1 on 5 matching bases. The clonotype was recovered from a woman aged 45 to 65 in good health and CMV-seropositive. CDR3 region: CASSRLSGGEDTEAFF. CDR3 nucleotides: TGTGCCAGCAGCCGCCTCTCGGGAGGGGAAGATACTGAAGCTTTCTTT.